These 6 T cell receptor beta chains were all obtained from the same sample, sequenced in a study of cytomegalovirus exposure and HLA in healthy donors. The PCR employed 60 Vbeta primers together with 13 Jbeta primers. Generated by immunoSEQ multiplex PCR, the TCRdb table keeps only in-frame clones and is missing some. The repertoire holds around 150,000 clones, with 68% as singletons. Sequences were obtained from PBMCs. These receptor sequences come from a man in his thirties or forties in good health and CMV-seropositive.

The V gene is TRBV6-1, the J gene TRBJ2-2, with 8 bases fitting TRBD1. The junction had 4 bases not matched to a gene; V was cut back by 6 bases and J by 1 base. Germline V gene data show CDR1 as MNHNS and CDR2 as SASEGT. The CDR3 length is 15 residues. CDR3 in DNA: TGTGCCAGCAGCTGGGACAGGATGAACACCGGGGAGCTGTTTTTT. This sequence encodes CASSWDRMNTGELFF.

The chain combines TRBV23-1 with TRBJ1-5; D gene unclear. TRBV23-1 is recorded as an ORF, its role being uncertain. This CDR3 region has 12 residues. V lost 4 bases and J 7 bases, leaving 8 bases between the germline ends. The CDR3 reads CASSPSEQPQHF. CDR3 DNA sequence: TGCGCCAGCAGTCCTAGCGAGCAGCCCCAGCATTTT.

The CDR3 coding sequence is TGTGCCAGCACCGCACCCAGAGGGGAGCAGTACTTC. Protein: CASTAPRGEQYF. The J gene is TRBJ2-7, the V gene TRBV28; TRBD2 is a possible D gene (5 bases). This CDR3 comprises 12 residues. Germline values: CDR1 MDHEN, CDR2 SYDVKM. Trimming removed 7 bases at V and 7 bases at J, with 14 bases between.

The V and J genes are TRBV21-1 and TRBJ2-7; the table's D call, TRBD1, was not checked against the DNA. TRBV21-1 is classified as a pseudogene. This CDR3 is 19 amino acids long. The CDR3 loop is CASSSPGQGAREGHYEQYF. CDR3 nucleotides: TGTGCCAGCAGCAGCCCCGGACAGGGGGCACGGGAGGGCCACTACGAGCAGTACTTC.

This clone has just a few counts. CDR3 loop: CAIRAGDTEAFF. The CDR3 nucleotides read TGTGCCATCAGAGCAGGGGACACTGAAGCTTTCTTT. The rearrangement uses TRBV10-3 and TRBJ1-1; D is perhaps TRBD1 (6 bases). CDR1 is ENHRY and CDR2 is SYGVKD in the germline V gene. Trimming shortened V by 6 bases and J by 3 bases, and 8 bases separated the two germline ends. This CDR3 is 12 amino acids long.

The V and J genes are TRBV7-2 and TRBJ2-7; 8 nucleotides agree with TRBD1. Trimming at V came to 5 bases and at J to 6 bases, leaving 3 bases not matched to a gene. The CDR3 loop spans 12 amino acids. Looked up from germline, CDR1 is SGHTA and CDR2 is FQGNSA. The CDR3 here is CASSRDRIEQYF. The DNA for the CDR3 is TGTGCCAGCAGCAGGGACAGGATCGAGCAGTACTTC.